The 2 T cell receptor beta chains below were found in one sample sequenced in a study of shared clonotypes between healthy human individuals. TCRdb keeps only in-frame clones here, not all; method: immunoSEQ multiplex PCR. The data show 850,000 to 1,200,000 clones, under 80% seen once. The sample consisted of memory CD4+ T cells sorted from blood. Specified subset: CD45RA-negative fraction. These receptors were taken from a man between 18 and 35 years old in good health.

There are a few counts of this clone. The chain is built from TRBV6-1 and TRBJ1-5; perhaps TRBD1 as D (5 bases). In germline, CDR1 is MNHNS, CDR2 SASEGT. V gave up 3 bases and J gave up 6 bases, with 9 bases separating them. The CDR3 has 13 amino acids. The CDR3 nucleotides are TGTGCCAGCAGTGACATTGGGGGTCAGCCCCAGCATTTT. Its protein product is CASSDIGGQPQHF.

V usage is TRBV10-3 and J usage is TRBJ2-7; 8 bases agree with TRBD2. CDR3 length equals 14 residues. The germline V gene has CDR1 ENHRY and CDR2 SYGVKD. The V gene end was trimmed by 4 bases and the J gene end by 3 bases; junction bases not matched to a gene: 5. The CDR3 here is CAISGLSGDYEQYF. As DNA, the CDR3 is TGTGCCATCAGTGGACTTAGCGGGGACTACGAGCAGTACTTC.